This TCR beta chain was retrieved from a study of blood T cell repertoires in COVID-19 (TCRdb year 2020). For the wider study: Samples covering the acute and convalescent phases of COVID-19 were provided by collaborators in the United States, Italy and Spain. The repertoires were released in a freely available public database meant as a resource for research on the immune response to SARS-CoV-2. Samples were obtained from the ongoing ImmuneRACE study (first 160 participants) and from 1,254 subjects provided by 6 global collaborators. Where available, HLA class I and class II types were obtained from metadata supplied by the sample provider rather than from assay-based typing. Deeply sampled blood TCRbeta repertoires from subjects exposed to, actively infected with, or recovered from COVID-19 were included in the dataset. The material from the prospective study consisted of cDNA or gDNA derived from T cells, B-cell-depleted T cells, or PBMCs. Sample metadata almost always included a de-identified subject ID, COVID-19 status, age in years and sex.

TCRbeta CDR3 regions were amplified from genomic DNA by means of the immunoSEQ Assay, a bias-controlled multiplex PCR. The authors' analysis ran thus. Nucleated cell counts per sample were estimated from amplification of reference gene primers within the assay. Sequence reads were collapsed and filtered to measure the absolute abundance of every unique TCRbeta CDR3 rearrangement. For each sample, productive Simpson clonality was calculated as the square root of Simpson's diversity index across productive rearrangements. The source is immuneACCESS, and TCRdb retained only in-frame sequences with V and J called. Part of the clones is not carried over; for the studies checked, unresolved V genes explain less than half of this, and the remainder is unexplained. For V, J and clone size, that table is used; D and trimming come from the DNA. This sample holds roughly 380,000 clones; around nine tenths were observed only once. The ten biggest clones cover 1.5% to 1.9% of the sample.

In Seattle, one collaborating source enrolled patients while the infection was active and tracked those patients longitudinally over the course of disease. Each collaborating institution followed its own protocols to collect whole blood in K2EDTA tubes. Collaborator samples were shipped for TCRbeta analysis as frozen whole blood, isolated PBMCs, or DNA extracted from either sample type. The count of this clone is one. Its target antigen remains unknown. No base quality information exists; no much larger clone differs at one position. The full study reports these points: The quantity of clinical and demographic metadata differed by source and by participant and was supplied without curation.

For CDR1 and CDR2, the germline V gene lists SGHDT and YYEEEE. Including the terminal cysteine and phenylalanine, the CDR3 comprises 12 residues. Just CDR3 DNA is preserved here, 36 bases in frame from base 1. V loses 0 bases of germline sequence and J loses 7 bases, and the interval between the two ends is 5 bases. The chain was built from TRBV5-6 and TRBJ1-5, with the identity of the D gene unclear. The material sequenced was peripheral blood. The clonotype was recovered from a woman aged 40-49 years with COVID-19, enrolled during active disease. The nucleotide sequence reads as follows: TGTGCCAGCAGCTTGGCGGGACAGCCCCAGCATTTT. Its protein reads: CASSLAGQPQHF.